This TCR beta chain was captured by sequencing in a study of T cell responses to AZD1222 COVID-19 vaccine. Study results and limitations: Recipients of AZD1222 seropositive at baseline numbered only 6 or 7.

Libraries were prepared by immunoSEQ multiplex PCR; TCRdb keeps only in-frame clonotypes and omits some of them. Altogether about 150,000 clones are present, nearly 95% being singletons, with the ten largest covering just over 5%. Germline values: CDR1 SGHTS, CDR2 YDEGEE. There are 14 residues in the CDR3. Trimming removed 1 base at V and 4 bases at J, with 10 bases between. As regards this clone: The antigen is unknown.

The chain has TRBV5-8 and TRBJ2-3, with a tentative D call TRBD1 (6 bases). The sample consisted of peripheral blood, taken on day 0 of AZD1222 vaccination. The source is an adult in good health. CDR3 DNA sequence: TGTGCCAGCAGCTTGACAGGGTTCCCAGATACGCAGTATTTT. It specifies CASSLTGFPDTQYF.